This record looks at one T cell receptor (beta chain) sequence and its context. An end of the junction does not agree with germline; a read error may underlie this. This record comes from a study of blood T cells in healthy people across ages. Study as a whole: Per two T cells, about one barcoded beta molecule was captured through template switching.

It was with a sample-barcoded 5' primer and a J-beta primer mix that a second PCR of roughly 7 to 12 cycles was run. In TCRdb, the 5' RACE reads were re-called with MiXCR into one record per CDR3 protein. The data show around 2 million distinct CDR3 sequences, around 40% seen once. The CDR3 runs to 14 residues. Germline V lookup: CDR1 SQVTM, CDR2 ANQGSEA. The chain joins TRBV29-1 to TRBJ1-4; tentatively, D is TRBD1 (5 bases). The sample consisted of blood. This receptor was taken from a human donor in good health. CDR3 nucleotides: TGCAGCGTGCGGGACGGTGCAACTAATGAAAAACGGTTTTTT. It yields the protein CSVRDGATNEKRFF.